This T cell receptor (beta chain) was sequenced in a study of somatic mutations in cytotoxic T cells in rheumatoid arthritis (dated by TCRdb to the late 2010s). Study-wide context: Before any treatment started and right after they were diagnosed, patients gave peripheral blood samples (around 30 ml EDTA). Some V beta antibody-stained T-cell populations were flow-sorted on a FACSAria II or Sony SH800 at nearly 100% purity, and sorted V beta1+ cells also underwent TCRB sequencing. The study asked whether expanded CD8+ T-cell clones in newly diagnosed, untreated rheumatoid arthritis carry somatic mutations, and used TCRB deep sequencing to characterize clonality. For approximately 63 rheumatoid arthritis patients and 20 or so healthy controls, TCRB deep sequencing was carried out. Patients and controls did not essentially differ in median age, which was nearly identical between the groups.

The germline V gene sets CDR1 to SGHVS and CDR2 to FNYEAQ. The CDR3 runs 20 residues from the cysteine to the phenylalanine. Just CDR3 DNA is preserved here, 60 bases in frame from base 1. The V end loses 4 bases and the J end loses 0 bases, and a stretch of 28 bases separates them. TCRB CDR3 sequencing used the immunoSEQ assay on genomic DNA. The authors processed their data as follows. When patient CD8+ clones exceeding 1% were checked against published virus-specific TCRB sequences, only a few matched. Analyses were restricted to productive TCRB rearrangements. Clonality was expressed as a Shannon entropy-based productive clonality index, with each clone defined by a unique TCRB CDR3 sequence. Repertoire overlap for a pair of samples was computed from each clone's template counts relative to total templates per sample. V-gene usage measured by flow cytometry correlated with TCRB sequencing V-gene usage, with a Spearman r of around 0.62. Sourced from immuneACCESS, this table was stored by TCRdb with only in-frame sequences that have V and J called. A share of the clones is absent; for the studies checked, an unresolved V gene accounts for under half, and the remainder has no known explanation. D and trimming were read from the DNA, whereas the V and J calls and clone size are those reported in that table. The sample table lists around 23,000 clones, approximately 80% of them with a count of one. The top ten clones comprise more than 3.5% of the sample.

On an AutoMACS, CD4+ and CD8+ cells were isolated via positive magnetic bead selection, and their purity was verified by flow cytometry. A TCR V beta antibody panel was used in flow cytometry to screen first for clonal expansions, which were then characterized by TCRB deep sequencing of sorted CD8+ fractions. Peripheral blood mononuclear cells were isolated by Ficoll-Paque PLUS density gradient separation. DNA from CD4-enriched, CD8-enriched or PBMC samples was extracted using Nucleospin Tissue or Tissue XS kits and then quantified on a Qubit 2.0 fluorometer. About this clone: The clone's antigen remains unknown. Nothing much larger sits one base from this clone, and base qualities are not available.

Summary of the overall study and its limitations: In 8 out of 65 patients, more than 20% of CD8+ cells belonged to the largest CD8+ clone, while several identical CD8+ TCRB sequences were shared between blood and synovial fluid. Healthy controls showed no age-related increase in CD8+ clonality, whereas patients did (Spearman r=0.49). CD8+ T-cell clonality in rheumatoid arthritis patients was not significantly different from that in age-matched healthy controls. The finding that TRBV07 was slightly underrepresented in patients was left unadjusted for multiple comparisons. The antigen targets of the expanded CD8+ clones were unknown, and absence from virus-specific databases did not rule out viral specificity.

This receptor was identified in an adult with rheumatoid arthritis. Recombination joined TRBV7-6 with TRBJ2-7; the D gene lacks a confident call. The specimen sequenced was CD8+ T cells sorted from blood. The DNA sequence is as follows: TGTGCCAGCAGCTCCCAGGACCCACCCCCACTCTCTGACATCTCCTACGAGCAGTACTTC. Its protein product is CASSSQDPPPLSDISYEQYF.